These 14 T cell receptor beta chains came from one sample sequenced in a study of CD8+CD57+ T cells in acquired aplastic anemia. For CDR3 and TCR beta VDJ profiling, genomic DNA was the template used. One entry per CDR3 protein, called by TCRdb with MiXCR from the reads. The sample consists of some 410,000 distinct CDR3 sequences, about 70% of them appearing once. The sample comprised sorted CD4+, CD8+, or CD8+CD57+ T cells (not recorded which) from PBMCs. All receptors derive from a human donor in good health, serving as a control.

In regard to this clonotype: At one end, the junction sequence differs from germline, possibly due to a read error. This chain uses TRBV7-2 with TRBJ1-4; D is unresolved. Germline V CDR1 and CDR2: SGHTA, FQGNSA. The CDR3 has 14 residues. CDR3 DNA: TGTGCCACACAAAACGGCGGAGGGTATGGCTACACCTTCTTT. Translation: CATQNGGGYGYTFF. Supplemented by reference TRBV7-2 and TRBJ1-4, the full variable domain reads GAGVSQSPSNKVTEKGKDVELRCDPISGHTALYWYRQSLGQGLEFLIYFQGNSAPDKSGLPSDRFSAERTGGSVSTLTIQRTQQEDSAVYLCATQNGGGYGYTFFGSGTQLSVL.

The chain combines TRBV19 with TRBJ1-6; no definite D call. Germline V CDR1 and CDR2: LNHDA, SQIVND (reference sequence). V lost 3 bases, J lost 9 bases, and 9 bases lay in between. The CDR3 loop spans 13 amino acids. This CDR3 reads CASSIRHSSPLHF. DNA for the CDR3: TGTGCCAGTAGTATCCGCCACAGTTCACCCCTCCACTTT.

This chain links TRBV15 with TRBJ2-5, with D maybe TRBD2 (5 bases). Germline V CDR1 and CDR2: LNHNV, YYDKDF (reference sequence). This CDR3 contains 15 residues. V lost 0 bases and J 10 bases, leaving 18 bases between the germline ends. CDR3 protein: CATSRDAGAEANQYF. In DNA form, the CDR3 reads TGTGCCACCAGCAGAGATGCGGGCGCGGAAGCGAACCAGTACTTC.

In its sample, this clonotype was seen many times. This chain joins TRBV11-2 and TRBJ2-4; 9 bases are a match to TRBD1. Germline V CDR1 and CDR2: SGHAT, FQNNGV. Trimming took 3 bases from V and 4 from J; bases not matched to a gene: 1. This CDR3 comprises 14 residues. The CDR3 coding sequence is TGTGCCAGCAGCTTCGGACAGGGGAAAAACATTCAGTACTTC. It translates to CASSFGQGKNIQYF.

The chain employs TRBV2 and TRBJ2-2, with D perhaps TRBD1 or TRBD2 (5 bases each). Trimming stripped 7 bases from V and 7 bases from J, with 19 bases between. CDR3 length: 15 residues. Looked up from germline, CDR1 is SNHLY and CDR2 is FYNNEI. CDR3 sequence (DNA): TGTGCCAGCAAAACCCGGGACGGCGCTTACGGGGAGCTGTTTTTT. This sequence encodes CASKTRDGAYGELFF.

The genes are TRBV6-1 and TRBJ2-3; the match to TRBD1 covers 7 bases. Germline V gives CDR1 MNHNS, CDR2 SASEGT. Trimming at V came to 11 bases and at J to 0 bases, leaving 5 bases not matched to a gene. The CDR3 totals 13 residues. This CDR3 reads CAASRGSTDTQYF. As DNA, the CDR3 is TGTGCCGCCAGCAGGGGGAGCACAGATACGCAGTATTTT.

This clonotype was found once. The CDR3 here is CASSLVARSSEAFYF. CDR3 DNA: TGTGCCAGCAGCTTAGTGGCCAGGAGCTCTGAAGCTTTCTATTTT. The chain links TRBV7-9 to TRBJ2-3, with D unresolved. V was shortened by 1 base and J by 15 bases, with 23 bases between the two germline ends. CDR1 is SEHNR, CDR2 FQNEAQ, per germline (reference sequence). The length of the CDR3 is 15 residues.

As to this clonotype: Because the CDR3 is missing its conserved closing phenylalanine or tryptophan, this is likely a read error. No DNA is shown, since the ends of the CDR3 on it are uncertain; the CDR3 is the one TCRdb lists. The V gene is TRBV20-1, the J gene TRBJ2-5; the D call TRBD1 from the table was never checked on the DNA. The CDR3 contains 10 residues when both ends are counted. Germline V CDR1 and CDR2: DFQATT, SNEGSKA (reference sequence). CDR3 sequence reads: CSARTGTGYY.

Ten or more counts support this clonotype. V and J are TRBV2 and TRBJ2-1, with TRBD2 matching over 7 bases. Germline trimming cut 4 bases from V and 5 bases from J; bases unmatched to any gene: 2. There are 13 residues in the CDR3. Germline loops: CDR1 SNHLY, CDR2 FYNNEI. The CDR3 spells CASSVLADNEQFF. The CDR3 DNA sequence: TGTGCCAGCAGTGTTCTAGCGGACAATGAGCAGTTCTTC.

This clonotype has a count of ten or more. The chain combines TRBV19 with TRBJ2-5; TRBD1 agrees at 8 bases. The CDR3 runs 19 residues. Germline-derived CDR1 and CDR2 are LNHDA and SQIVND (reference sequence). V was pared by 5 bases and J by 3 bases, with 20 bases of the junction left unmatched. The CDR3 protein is CASSPQGAIAFTGKETQYF. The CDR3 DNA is TGTGCCAGTAGTCCCCAGGGGGCGATTGCCTTTACCGGCAAAGAGACCCAGTACTTC.

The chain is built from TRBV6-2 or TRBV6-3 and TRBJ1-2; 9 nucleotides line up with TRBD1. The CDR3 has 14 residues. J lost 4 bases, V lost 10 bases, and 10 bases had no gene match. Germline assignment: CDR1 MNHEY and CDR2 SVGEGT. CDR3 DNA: TGTGCCACCTTATTGGGACAGGGACCCTATGGCTACACCTTC. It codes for CATLLGQGPYGYTF.

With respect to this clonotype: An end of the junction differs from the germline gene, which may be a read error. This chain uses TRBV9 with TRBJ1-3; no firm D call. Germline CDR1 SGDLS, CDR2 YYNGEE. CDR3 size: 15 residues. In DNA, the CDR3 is TGTGCCAGCAGACCGCGACGGGAAGCTGGAAAGACCATATATTTT. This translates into CASRPRREAGKTIYF.

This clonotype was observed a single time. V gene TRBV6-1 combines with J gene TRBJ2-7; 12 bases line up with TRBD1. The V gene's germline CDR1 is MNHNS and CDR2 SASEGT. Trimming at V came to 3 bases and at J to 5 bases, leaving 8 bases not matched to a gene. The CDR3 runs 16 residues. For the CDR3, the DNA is TGTGCCAGCAGTGACCTAGGCGGGACAGGGGGCGACGAGCAGTACTTC. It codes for CASSDLGGTGGDEQYF.

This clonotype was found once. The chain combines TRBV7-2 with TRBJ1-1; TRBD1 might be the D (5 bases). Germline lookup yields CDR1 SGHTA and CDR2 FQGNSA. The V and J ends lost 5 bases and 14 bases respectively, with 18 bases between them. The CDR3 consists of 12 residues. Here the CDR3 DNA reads TGTGCCAGCAGCCCAGGCCAGGGAGCCGCCTTCTTT. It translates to CASSPGQGAAFF.